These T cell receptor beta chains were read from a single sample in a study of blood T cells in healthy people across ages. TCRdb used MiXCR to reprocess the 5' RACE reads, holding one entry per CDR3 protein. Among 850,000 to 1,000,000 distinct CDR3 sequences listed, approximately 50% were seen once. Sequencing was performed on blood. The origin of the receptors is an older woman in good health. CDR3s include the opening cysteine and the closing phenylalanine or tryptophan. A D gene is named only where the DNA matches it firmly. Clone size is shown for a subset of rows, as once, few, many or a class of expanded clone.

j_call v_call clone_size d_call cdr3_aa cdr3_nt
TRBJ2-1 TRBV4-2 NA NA CASSQVPPSRDLFF TGTGCCAGCAGCCAAGTCCCTCCCTCGAGGGACCTGTTCTTC
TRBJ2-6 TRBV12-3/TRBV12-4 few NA CASSFWGSSGANVLTF TGTGCCAGCAGTTTTTGGGGGAGCTCTGGGGCCAACGTCCTGACTTTC
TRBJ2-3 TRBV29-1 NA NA CSVPPPGPSADTQYF TGCAGCGTTCCCCCTCCGGGACCCTCGGCAGATACGCAGTATTTT
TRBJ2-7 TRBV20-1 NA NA CSASHGIRYEQYF TGCAGTGCTAGTCACGGTATTCGCTACGAGCAGTACTTC
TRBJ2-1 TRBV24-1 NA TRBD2 CATSDLAGGSNEQFF TGTGCCACCAGTGATCTAGCGGGAGGGAGTAATGAGCAGTTCTTC
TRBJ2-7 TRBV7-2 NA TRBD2 CASSLVFGVSSGRAYEQYF TGTGCCAGCAGCTTAGTGTTCGGTGTGTCTAGCGGGAGGGCCTACGAGCAGTACTTC
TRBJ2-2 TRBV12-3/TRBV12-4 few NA CASSFLVTGELFF TGTGCCAGCAGTTTTTTAGTCACCGGGGAGCTGTTTTTT
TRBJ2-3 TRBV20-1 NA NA CSARDVNTQRARGTQYF TGCAGTGCTAGAGATGTCAACACCCAGCGAGCTCGGGGTACGCAGTATTTT
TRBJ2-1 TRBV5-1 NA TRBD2 CASSLGTSGSSVNEQFF TGCGCCAGCAGCTTGGGGACTAGCGGGAGCAGTGTTAATGAGCAGTTCTTC
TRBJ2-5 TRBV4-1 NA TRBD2 CASSQYYASGTGRKTQYF TGCGCCAGCAGCCAATACTACGCTAGCGGGACGGGCAGAAAGACCCAGTACTTC
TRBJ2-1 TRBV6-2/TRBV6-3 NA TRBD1 CASTSGTGYNEQFF TGTGCCAGCACTTCTGGGACAGGTTACAATGAGCAGTTCTTC
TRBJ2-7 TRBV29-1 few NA CSTILGAYEQYF TGCAGCACCATCCTTGGGGCTTACGAGCAGTACTTC
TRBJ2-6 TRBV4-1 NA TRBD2 CASSQEALAGNAGANVLTF TGCGCCAGCAGCCAAGAAGCACTAGCGGGAAACGCTGGGGCCAACGTCCTGACTTTC
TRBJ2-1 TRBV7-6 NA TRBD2 CASSFIAGGTEQFF TGTGCCAGCAGCTTCATAGCGGGAGGGACTGAGCAGTTCTTC
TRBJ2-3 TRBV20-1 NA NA CSARDGLTESTDTQYF TGCAGTGCTAGAGATGGACTAACTGAGAGCACAGATACGCAGTATTTT
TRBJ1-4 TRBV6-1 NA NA CAGTGRPATNEKLFF TGTGCCGGCACCGGACGACCTGCAACTAATGAAAAACTGTTTTTT
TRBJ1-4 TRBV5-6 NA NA CASGYKTGMGEKLFF TGTGCCAGCGGCTATAAAACAGGGATGGGTGAAAAACTGTTTTTT
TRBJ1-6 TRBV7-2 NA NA CASSLPDDSPLHF TGTGCCAGCAGCTTACCGGACGATTCACCCCTCCACTTT
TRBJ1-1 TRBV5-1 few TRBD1 CASSWGGQHTEAFF TGCGCCAGCAGCTGGGGGGGACAGCACACTGAAGCTTTCTTT
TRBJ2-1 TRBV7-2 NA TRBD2 CASSAWGLGLSNEQFF TGTGCCAGCAGCGCATGGGGACTAGGACTATCTAATGAGCAGTTCTTC
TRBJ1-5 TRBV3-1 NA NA CASSQIMNNQPQHF TGTGCCAGCAGCCAAATAATGAACAATCAGCCCCAGCATTTT
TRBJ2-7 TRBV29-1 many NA CSVGGVPSGEQYF TGCAGCGTTGGTGGCGTTCCTTCGGGCGAGCAGTACTTC
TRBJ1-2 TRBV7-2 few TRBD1 CASRVRQGRGYTF TGTGCCAGCAGGGTCCGACAGGGGCGAGGCTACACCTTC
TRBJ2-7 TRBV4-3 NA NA CASSPRPGSREQYF TGCGCCAGCAGTCCAAGACCAGGATCCCGCGAGCAGTACTTC
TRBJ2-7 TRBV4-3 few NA CASSQDLESYEQYF TGCGCCAGCAGCCAAGATCTAGAGAGCTACGAGCAGTACTTC
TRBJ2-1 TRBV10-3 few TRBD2 CAISESGGYSSYNEQFF TGTGCCATCAGTGAGTCGGGGGGGTATAGCTCCTACAATGAGCAGTTCTTC
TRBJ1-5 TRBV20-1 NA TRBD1 CSAATAGGMVSNQPQHF TGCAGTGCCGCGACAGCAGGGGGCATGGTGTCCAATCAGCCCCAGCATTTT
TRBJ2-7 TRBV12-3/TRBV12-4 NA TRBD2 CASSPGLAGVVFHGQYF TGTGCCAGCAGTCCGGGACTAGCGGGAGTGGTTTTCCACGGGCAGTACTTC
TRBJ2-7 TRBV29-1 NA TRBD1 CSVPGQSSYEQYF TGCAGCGTGCCGGGACAGAGCTCCTACGAGCAGTACTTC
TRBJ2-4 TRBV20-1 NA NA CSARGWAKGDIQYF TGCAGTGCTAGAGGGTGGGCGAAAGGGGACATTCAGTACTTC
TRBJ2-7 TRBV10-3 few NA CAISEPLGRDYEQYF TGTGCCATCAGTGAGCCCTTGGGCAGGGACTACGAGCAGTACTTC
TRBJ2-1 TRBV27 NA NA CASSLSSPSWNEQFF TGTGCCAGCAGTTTATCTTCCCCTTCTTGGAATGAGCAGTTCTTC
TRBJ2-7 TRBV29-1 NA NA CSVPLWETRYF TGCAGCGTCCCTCTCTGGGAGACCCGGTACTTC
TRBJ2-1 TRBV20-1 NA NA CSAPAPVGGAYNEQFF TGCAGTGCTCCAGCCCCCGTGGGAGGCGCCTACAATGAGCAGTTCTTC
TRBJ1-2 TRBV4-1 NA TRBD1 CASSQARGGGYTF TGCGCCAGCAGCCAAGCCAGGGGGGGAGGCTACACCTTC
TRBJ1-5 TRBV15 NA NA CATSRDLSQPQHF TGTGCCACCAGCAGAGATTTATCGCAGCCCCAGCATTTT
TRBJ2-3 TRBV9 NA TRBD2 CASSGKLTGTSGVFSPIDTQYF TGTGCCAGCAGCGGAAAGTTGACAGGGACTAGCGGGGTATTCTCCCCCATCGATACGCAGTATTTT
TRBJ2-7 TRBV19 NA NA CATQMGNEQYF TGTGCCACCCAAATGGGTAACGAGCAGTACTTC
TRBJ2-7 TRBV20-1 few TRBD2 CSAREELAGVYEQYF TGCAGTGCTAGAGAAGAACTAGCGGGAGTCTACGAGCAGTACTTC
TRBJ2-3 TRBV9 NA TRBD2 CASSPHRSSGGNTDTQYF TGTGCCAGCAGCCCCCACCGCTCTAGCGGGGGAAACACAGATACGCAGTATTTT
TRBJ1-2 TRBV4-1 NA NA CASSQEDGTSYGYTF TGCGCCAGCAGCCAAGAAGATGGGACCTCCTATGGCTACACCTTC
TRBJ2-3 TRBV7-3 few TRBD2 CASSPAAGVADTQYF TGTGCCAGCAGCCCAGCGGCGGGAGTGGCAGATACGCAGTATTTT
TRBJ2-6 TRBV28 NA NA CASISAAKGGGANVLTF TGTGCCAGCATATCAGCGGCCAAAGGAGGGGGGGCCAACGTCCTGACTTTC